The 18 T cell receptor beta chains in this list originate from one sample, sequenced in a study of T cell repertoires in cytomegalovirus infection. TCRdb used MiXCR to reprocess the reads, holding one entry per CDR3 protein. The data contain 200,000 to 300,000 distinct CDR3 sequences, 9% to 15% of them seen just once; the ten biggest clones take up around 1.6%. Sequencing was done on a sample of PBMCs. The receptors here all came from a human donor in good health (CMV status not recorded). Some clones in this sample may be carry-over from other donors' samples.

Many counts were recorded for this clonotype. J is TRBJ2-7 and V is TRBV12-3 or TRBV12-4, with TRBD1 matching 12 bases. This CDR3 is built from 14 residues. V lost 6 bases, J lost 5 bases, and 5 bases stayed unmatched. This CDR3 reads CASSFRDRGHEQYF. The CDR3 DNA is TGTGCCAGCAGCTTCCGGGACAGGGGGCACGAGCAGTACTTC.

In its sample, this clonotype was seen many times. The rearrangement links TRBV28 to TRBJ2-6, with D possibly being TRBD2 (5 bases). Germline V gene sequence: CDR1 MDHEN, CDR2 SYDVKM. This CDR3 has 13 amino acids. V lost 6 bases, J lost 4 bases, and 7 bases lay in between. CDR3 region: CASSGNGANVLTF. In DNA form, the CDR3 reads TGTGCCAGCAGCGGGAACGGGGCCAACGTCCTGACTTTC.

As regards this clonotype: A much larger clone lies one base from this, so it may be a read error. The V gene is TRBV28, the J gene TRBJ1-2; maybe TRBD1 (6 bases). Per the germline V gene, CDR1 is MDHEN and CDR2 is SYDVKM. This CDR3 contains 15 residues. CDR3 sequence: CASTPPRGGNYGYNF. The CDR3 DNA follows: TGTGCCAGCACCCCCCCGAGGGGGGGTAACTATGGCTACAACTTC.

This clonotype was counted at least ten times. V is TRBV7-2 and J is TRBJ2-3; 13 bases fit TRBD2. The germline V gene has CDR1 SGHTA and CDR2 FQGNSA. The V gene end was trimmed by 5 bases and the J gene end by 5 bases; junction bases not matched to a gene: 7. The CDR3 extends over 16 amino acids. In DNA form, the CDR3 reads TGTGCCAGCAGCCCGATGGGACTAGCGGGGTTAGATACGCAGTATTTT. Its protein product is CASSPMGLAGLDTQYF. Variable domain in full (rest from reference TRBV7-2 and TRBJ2-3): GAGVSQSPSNKVTEKGKDVELRCDPISGHTALYWYRQSLGQGLEFLIYFQGNSAPDKSGLPSDRFSAERTGGSVSTLTIQRTQQEDSAVYLCASSPMGLAGLDTQYFGPGTRLTVL.

The rearrangement uses TRBV2 and TRBJ2-7, with 8 bases lining up with TRBD1. J was trimmed by 7 bases and V by 2 bases; bases with no gene match: 13. The germline V gene has CDR1 SNHLY and CDR2 FYNNEI. The CDR3 contains 16 residues. The CDR3 loop reads CASSEIPGQVRDEQYF. In nucleotides, the CDR3 is TGTGCCAGCAGTGAAATACCGGGACAGGTCCGGGATGAGCAGTACTTC. Together with reference TRBV2 and TRBJ2-7, the CDR3 gives the full variable domain: EPEVTQTPSHQVTQMGQEVILRCVPISNHLYFYWYRQILGQKVEFLVSFYNNEISEKSEIFDDQFSVERPDGSNFTLKIRSTKLEDSAMYFCASSEIPGQVRDEQYFGPGTRLTVT.

At least ten counts were recorded for this clonotype. The chain carries TRBV7-2 and TRBJ1-1; a weak D match, TRBD1 (6 bases). Trimming removed 5 bases from V and 4 bases from J, with 14 bases in between. In germline, CDR1 is SGHTA, CDR2 FQGNSA. The length of the CDR3 is 14 residues. Here the CDR3 reads CASSPQSDSTEAFF. The CDR3, as DNA: TGTGCCAGCAGCCCACAATCGGACAGCACTGAAGCTTTCTTT.

This clonotype was seen repeatedly, ten times or more. The chain carries TRBV7-2 and TRBJ1-5; D is uncertain. The germline gives CDR1 SGHTA, CDR2 FQGNSA. V shed 5 bases and J shed 2 bases, with 16 bases lying between them. The CDR3 runs to 16 residues. CDR3 sequence (DNA): TGTGCCAGCAGCCCAGGCGGGCCAGCCCGCAATCAGCCCCAGCATTTT. Its protein is CASSPGGPARNQPQHF.

This clonotype was observed many times. The CDR3 region is CASSSLLRPEAFF. Written as DNA, the CDR3 is TGTGCCAGCAGCTCGCTATTAAGACCTGAAGCTTTCTTT. The J gene is TRBJ1-1, the V gene TRBV7-2, with unresolved D. The CDR3 loop spans 13 amino acids. CDR1 and CDR2 (germline): SGHTA, FQGNSA. With 4 bases removed from V and 6 bases from J, the gap between germline ends came to 12 bases.

This clonotype was recorded many times. This chain uses TRBV28 with TRBJ2-7, with 7 bases lining up with TRBD1. The CDR3 loop spans 15 amino acids. V lost 8 bases to trimming and J lost 1 base; unmatched junction nucleotides: 11. Germline assignment: CDR1 MDHEN and CDR2 SYDVKM. The CDR3 bases are TGTGCCAGCTATAGTTTGGGGACAGAATCCTACGAGCAGTACTTC. It specifies CASYSLGTESYEQYF.

This clonotype was seen more than once but under ten times. The rearrangement joins TRBV9 to TRBJ1-1; no clear D. Trimming left V 3 bases short and J 3 bases short, with 12 bases between. In germline, CDR1 is SGDLS, CDR2 YYNGEE. The CDR3 runs 14 residues. CDR3 DNA: TGTGCCAGCAGCGCCTTGGTACGGGACACTGAAGCTTTCTTT. Encoded protein: CASSALVRDTEAFF.

Only a few counts were recorded for this clonotype. The rearrangement joins TRBV2 to TRBJ1-1, with 10 bases aligning to TRBD1. The CDR3 runs 16 residues. V gave up 4 bases and J gave up 0 bases; unmatched junction bases: 5. The germline CDR1 and CDR2 sequences are SNHLY and FYNNEI. The CDR3 region is CASSGDRGRMNTEAFF. CDR3 nucleotide sequence: TGTGCCAGCAGTGGGGACAGGGGTCGGATGAACACTGAAGCTTTCTTT.

The J gene is TRBJ2-1, the V gene TRBV20-1, with 11 bases fitting TRBD2. Trimming at V came to 7 bases and at J to 7 bases, leaving 9 bases not matched to a gene. The CDR3 extends over 14 amino acids. The germline gives CDR1 DFQATT, CDR2 SNEGSKA (reference sequence). CDR3: CSGLAGGGRNEQFF. The CDR3 nucleotides read TGCAGTGGGCTAGCGGGAGGAGGGAGGAATGAGCAGTTCTTC.

On this clonotype itself: The junction and the germline gene differ at one end; a read error may be behind it. The chain links TRBV12-3 or TRBV12-4 to TRBJ2-1, with a tentative D call TRBD2 (6 bases). The CDR3 has 14 residues. The CDR3: CASRLETRDNEQFF. The CDR3 DNA reads as TGTGCCAGCCGTTTAGAGACTAGGGACAATGAGCAGTTCTTC.

The rearrangement links TRBV28 to TRBJ2-5; D might be TRBD1 or TRBD2, each matching 5 bases. CDR1 and CDR2 from the germline V gene are MDHEN and SYDVKM. The CDR3 contains 15 residues. V lost 5 bases to trimming and J lost 5 bases, with 18 bases between them. CDR3 DNA sequence: TGTGCCAGCAGTCCGGGGACCCTTAAACGGGAGACCCAGTACTTC. Translated: CASSPGTLKRETQYF.

This clonotype was found many times. This rearrangement joins TRBV7-9 to TRBJ1-2; 8 nucleotides match TRBD1. The CDR3 has 16 amino acids. Per germline, CDR1 SEHNR and CDR2 FQNEAQ (reference sequence). Losses at the gene ends were 5 bases for V and 2 bases for J; bases not matched to a gene: 10. Here the CDR3 DNA reads TGTGCCAGCAGCACGCCGGGACAGGCTCTCAACTATGGCTACACCTTC. Amino acids: CASSTPGQALNYGYTF.

This clonotype was observed a handful of times. This chain links TRBV7-9 with TRBJ1-1, with 8 bases lining up with TRBD1. Germline-derived CDR1 and CDR2 are SEHNR and FQNEAQ (reference sequence). J lost 3 bases, V lost 4 bases, and 4 bases had no gene match. The CDR3 is made up of 14 amino acids. The CDR3 is CASSWTGTDTEAFF. CDR3 DNA: TGTGCCAGCAGCTGGACAGGGACAGACACTGAAGCTTTCTTT.

This clonotype was seen a handful of times. The chain has TRBV30 and TRBJ2-7; possibly TRBD2 for D (5 bases). Trimming took off 2 bases at V and 0 bases at J, with 14 bases between the two ends. The CDR3 consists of 15 residues. The germline V gene has CDR1 GTSNPN and CDR2 SVGIG (reference sequence). CDR3 amino acids: CAWSRSGASSYEQYF. For the CDR3, the DNA is TGTGCCTGGAGTAGAAGCGGAGCCTCCTCCTACGAGCAGTACTTC.

This clonotype was seen repeatedly, ten times or more. The chain is built from TRBV6-2 or TRBV6-3 and TRBJ2-1; D may be TRBD1 or TRBD2 (5 bases each). V was cut by 11 bases and J by 5 bases, with 25 bases left in between. Germline CDR1 is MNHEY and CDR2 is SVGEGT. The CDR3 runs to 16 residues. CDR3 DNA sequence: TGTGCCCGCACCCCTTGGCGGGCCATAGGGGACAATGAGCAGTTCTTC. Amino acids: CARTPWRAIGDNEQFF.